This TCR beta chain emerged from a study of Ad26.COV2.S vaccination and SARS-CoV-2 variants. Study-level results: Post-vaccination breadth of spike-specific CD8+ and CD4+ T cell responses was reportedly substantial.

The treatment here: around 19 received Ad26.COV2.S at low or high dose, single or two shots; about 5 received placebo; per-sample allocation not given. Sample collection was performed on day 63 after the first vaccine or placebo injection. A note on this clone: The antigen is unknown.

Some clones are missing from TCRdb's copy, which holds only in-frame ones; the method was immunoSEQ multiplex PCR. The table shows about 440,000 clones, with 87% occurring only once. The TCR was taken from a person between 18 and 65 years old who received the Ad26.COV2.S COVID-19 vaccine or a placebo. Sequencing used peripheral blood, obtained in a trial of Ad26.COV2.S vaccine versus placebo.

The CDR3, as DNA: TGTGCCACCAGTGAGCCTTCTGGGACTTGGAACACCGGGGAGCTGTTTTTT. It encodes CATSEPSGTWNTGELFF. The chain has TRBV24-1 and TRBJ2-2; D is possibly TRBD2 (6 bases). The CDR3 length is 17 residues. Germline loops: CDR1 KGHDR, CDR2 SFDVKD. Deletions cut 4 bases from V and 1 base from J, with 15 bases between.